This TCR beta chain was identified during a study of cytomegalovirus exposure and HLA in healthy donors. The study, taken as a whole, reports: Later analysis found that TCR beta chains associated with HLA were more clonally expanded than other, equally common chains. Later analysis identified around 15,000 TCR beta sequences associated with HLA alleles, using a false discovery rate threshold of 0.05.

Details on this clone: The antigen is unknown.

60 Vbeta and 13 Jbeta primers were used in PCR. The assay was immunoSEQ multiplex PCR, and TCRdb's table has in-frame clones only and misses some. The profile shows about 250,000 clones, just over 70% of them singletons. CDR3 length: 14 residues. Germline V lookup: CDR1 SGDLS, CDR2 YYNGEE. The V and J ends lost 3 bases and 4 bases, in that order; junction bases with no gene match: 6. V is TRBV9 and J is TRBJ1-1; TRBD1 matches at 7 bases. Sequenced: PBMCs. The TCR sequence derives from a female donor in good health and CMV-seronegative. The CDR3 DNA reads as TGTGCCAGCAGCGGAGGGGGCCGGAGCACTGAAGCTTTCTTT. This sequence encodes CASSGGGRSTEAFF.